The text below deals with one T cell receptor beta chain. Its target is unknown. The trim removed 5 bases at V and 4 bases at J, leaving 8 bases unmatched. CDR1 is SGHRS and CDR2 is YFSETQ in the germline V gene. This CDR3 spans 16 amino acids. Nominal health characterized the donors when sampled, though unrecorded immune exposures were likely. These data come from a study of cytomegalovirus exposure and HLA in healthy donors. The PCR contained 60 Vbeta and 13 Jbeta primers. Profiled with immunoSEQ multiplex PCR; TCRdb holds only in-frame clones, not every one. The repertoire has some 110,000 clones, around 86% of them found once; the top ten carry 6.9%. General study findings and limits: Trimming of TCR beta V- and J-genes showed a link, identified in a later analysis, to a missense DCLRE1C variant. Listed as cytomegalovirus-associated were around 160 TCR beta chains. Cytomegalovirus status was reportedly diagnosed by the classifier with high sensitivity and specificity.

What was sequenced was PBMCs. The receptor was derived from a man aged 25 to 40 in good health and CMV-seropositive. The V and J genes are TRBV5-1 and TRBJ2-1, with TRBD1 identical over 11 bases. CDR3 amino acids: CASSQAGQGVYNEQFF. The CDR3 bases are TGCGCCAGCAGTCAAGCGGGACAGGGGGTATACAATGAGCAGTTCTTC. Based on the CDR3 plus reference TRBV5-1 and TRBJ2-1, the full variable domain is KAGVTQTPRYLIKTRGQQVTLSCSPISGHRSVSWYQQTPGQGLQFLFEYFSETQRNKGNFPGRFSGRQFSNSRSEMNVSTLELGDSALYLCASSQAGQGVYNEQFFGPGTRLTVL.